This TCR beta chain came from a study of memory CD4+ T cells and cytomegalovirus serostatus. Findings and caveats of the study: The CMV-associated TCR signature appears largely within the CD4+ memory repertoire. A US-trained random forest predicted CMV serostatus with median AUC around 0.9.

This clone was recorded many times. Antigen specificity is unknown. The sort gate was single viable CD3+CD4+CD8-CD45RO+ cells for memory CD4+ T cells. V shed 6 bases and J 5 bases; nucleotides not matched to a gene: 6. This CDR3 comprises 14 residues. Profiled with immunoSEQ multiplex PCR; TCRdb holds only in-frame clones, not every one. In the table there are some 57,000 clones, roughly 80% of which are singletons. Specimen: memory CD4+ T cells from blood. The V gene is TRBV6-7, the J gene TRBJ2-7; 11 nucleotides match TRBD1. TRBV6-7 is an open reading frame whose function is uncertain. This receptor was taken from an adult in good health and CMV-seronegative. CDR3 residues: CASREGQGAHEQYF. The CDR3 bases are TGTGCCAGCAGGGAAGGACAGGGGGCCCACGAGCAGTACTTC.